The present entry profiles one TCR beta chain with its context. One junction end disagrees with the germline gene, perhaps due to a read error. The input was 400 to 500 ng total RNA; TCR beta cDNA was made from it with a constant-region primer. It was through three nested multiplex PCR rounds of slightly modified ARM-PCR that TCR beta libraries arose. TCRdb ran MiXCR on the multiplex PCR reads and lists one entry per CDR3 protein. The sample has just under 45,000 distinct CDR3 sequences; approximately 70% are singletons. This specimen belongs to a study of tumor-infiltrating lymphocytes in primary liver carcinoma. DNA and RNA were both co-extracted from 20-30 mg of bulk tissue that had not been sorted. The cohort consisted of patients whose primary liver carcinoma was surgically resected. This clonotype was sampled from a man aged 35 to 55 with primary liver carcinoma and hepatitis B virus infection. Source material: liver tumor tissue from sampling region 2. This sample's subset: tumor region T2, inferior pole.

The DNA for the CDR3 is TGCACCAGCAGCGACAGGGTTGGCCGCTACACCTTC. Residues: CTSSDRVGRYTF. This chain uses TRBV10-2 with TRBJ1-2; 7 nucleotides match TRBD1. CDR1 and CDR2 from the germline V gene are WSHSY and SAAADI. CDR3 size: 12 residues.